This is a list of T cell receptor beta chains from one sample in a study of shared T cell receptors in the human thymus. Sequencing was performed with immunoSEQ multiplex PCR; in TCRdb, only in-frame clones are kept and a portion is missing. The sample yields just under 550,000 clones, 78% seen once. These data are also associated with another study on human thymus T cells.

The sequencing input was thymocytes. The receptors derive from a boy less than two years old with a congenital heart defect. The CDR3 runs from the conserved cysteine through the conserved F or W. A D gene is named only where the DNA matches it firmly. Size is stated for part of the rows, as once, few or many counts, or as a class when the clone is expanded.

DNA,CDR3,size,D,J,V
TGTGCCAGCAGCCCCCCAGGGGGCAAGGGGACCTACGAGCAGTACTTC,CASSPPGGKGTYEQYF,.,TRBD1,TRBJ2-7,TRBV9
TGTGCCAGCAGTGGACAGGGGGTCGACAATGAGCAGTTCTTC,CASSGQGVDNEQFF,few,TRBD1,TRBJ2-1,TRBV11-2
TGTGCCAGCAGCCAAAGTGGCAGGAGGGGATCTGAAGCTTTCTTT,CASSQSGRRGSEAFF,.,.,TRBJ1-1,TRBV14
TGTGCCAGCAGCCAGAGGGAGACTAGCGGCACAGATACGCAGTATTTT,CASSQRETSGTDTQYF,.,TRBD2,TRBJ2-3,TRBV7-2
TGTGCCAGCAGCCAACAGCCCGGGGTCTACAATGAGCAGTTCTTC,CASSQQPGVYNEQFF,once,.,TRBJ2-1,TRBV7-9
TGCGCCAGCAGCAGGGGTGAGGAGCAGTTCTTC,CASSRGEEQFF,.,.,TRBJ2-1,TRBV10-1
TGTGCCAGCAAGGACTACTGGGGGGAGACCCAGTACTTC,CASKDYWGETQYF,.,.,TRBJ2-5,TRBV6-5
TGCGCCAGCAGCCAGTCGACTAGCGGGTTCTACGAGCAGTACTTC,CASSQSTSGFYEQYF,.,TRBD2,TRBJ2-7,TRBV4-3
TGCGCCAGCAGTGACCCCGGCTCAGCGGGAGCTGGGGCCAACGTCCTGACTTTC,CASSDPGSAGAGANVLTF,.,TRBD2,TRBJ2-6,TRBV10-1
TGTGCCAGCAGTGAAAGCCCCAGAACTAGCGGTTATTACAATGAGCAGTTCTTC,CASSESPRTSGYYNEQFF,.,TRBD2,TRBJ2-1,TRBV6-1
TGTGCCAGCAGTTTCTGGAGGACCTCCTACGAGCAGTACTTC,CASSFWRTSYEQYF,once,.,TRBJ2-7,TRBV28
TGTGCTAGTGGTTTGGCTTCCGGGGAGCTGTTTTTT,CASGLASGELFF,few,.,TRBJ2-2,TRBV12-5
TGTGCCAGCAGCATGCGGACTAGCGGGGGCCCCGTAAAAAATGAGCAGTTCTTC,CASSMRTSGGPVKNEQFF,.,TRBD2,TRBJ2-1,TRBV9
TGTGCCAGCAACGGACTAGAGAGGCTCGCAGATACGCAGTATTTT,CASNGLERLADTQYF,.,TRBD2,TRBJ2-3,TRBV7-9
TGTGCCAGCAGCCACGGGGACTCTGGAAACACCATATATTTT,CASSHGDSGNTIYF,.,.,TRBJ1-3,TRBV11-2
TGTGCCAGCAGCCTAGGGGGAGGGCTCCCTGGCGAGCAGTACTTC,CASSLGGGLPGEQYF,.,.,TRBJ2-7,TRBV9
TGTGCCAGCAGCCTTCGAACAGGGGACTTAAGTGAAAAACTGTTTTTT,CASSLRTGDLSEKLFF,.,TRBD1,TRBJ1-4,TRBV27
TGTGCCAGCAGTACAGGGGGCCCTCCCTACGAGCAGTACTTC,CASSTGGPPYEQYF,.,TRBD1,TRBJ2-7,TRBV27
TGTGCCAGCAGTGACACAGGGGGCGAGGGAAACACCATATATTTT,CASSDTGGEGNTIYF,few,TRBD1,TRBJ1-3,TRBV6-4
TGTGCCAGCAGCTCGCTTAGCGGGAGGGCCGATGAGCAGTTCTTC,CASSSLSGRADEQFF,few,TRBD2,TRBJ2-1,TRBV5-4
TGTGCCAGCAGTTTAGCCGGGGGGCACGAGCAGTACTTC,CASSLAGGHEQYF,few,.,TRBJ2-7,TRBV28
TGTGCCAGCAGCCTCGCCGGGGGAGGGGTCTACGAGCAGTACTTC,CASSLAGGGVYEQYF,.,TRBD2,TRBJ2-7,TRBV5-4
TGTGCCAGCAGCATCTCCACTAGCGGGAGCGGCACAGATACGCAGTATTTT,CASSISTSGSGTDTQYF,once,TRBD2,TRBJ2-3,TRBV7-2
TGCGCCAGCAGCCCCCAACTAGCGCAAAACATTAGGGATGAGCAGTTCTTC,CASSPQLAQNIRDEQFF,once,TRBD2,TRBJ2-1,TRBV5-1
TGTGCCAGCAGCGGAAGCTTCTATGAGCAGTTCTTC,CASSGSFYEQFF,.,.,TRBJ2-1,TRBV9
TGTGCCAGCAGCCCTGGACAGGCAGATAACTATGGCTACACCTTC,CASSPGQADNYGYTF,.,TRBD1,TRBJ1-2,TRBV28
TGCAGCGTTCAGCTAGGCTCCTACAATGAGCAGTTCTTC,CSVQLGSYNEQFF,.,.,TRBJ2-1,TRBV29-1
TGCGCCAGCAGCTTGGCCGGGGTCAGGGGGCTAGTGGACACCGGGGAGCTGTTTTTT,CASSLAGVRGLVDTGELFF,few,TRBD1,TRBJ2-2,TRBV5-1
TGCAGCGTGGGACTAGCGGAACAAGAGACCCAGTACTTC,CSVGLAEQETQYF,.,TRBD2,TRBJ2-5,TRBV29-1
TGTGCCCCCGCCCGCGCAGGGGGCTACGAGCAGTACTTC,CAPARAGGYEQYF,.,TRBD1,TRBJ2-7,TRBV30
TGTGCCATCATTGGCGACAGCTCCTACAATGAGCAGTTCTTC,CAIIGDSSYNEQFF,.,.,TRBJ2-1,TRBV10-3
TGTGCCAGCAGCTTGGATCGCGGGAGGACACACTACTACAATGAGCAGTTCTTC,CASSLDRGRTHYYNEQFF,.,TRBD2,TRBJ2-1,TRBV5-6
TGTGCCACCTCGTTAGCGGACCCCTCCTACAATGAGCAGTTCTTC,CATSLADPSYNEQFF,.,.,TRBJ2-1,TRBV15
TGCGCCAGCAGCGCCCTCCCCCGGTCCAGGGGTTCTGAGCAGTACTTC,CASSALPRSRGSEQYF,.,.,TRBJ2-7,TRBV5-1
TGTGCTAGCAGCCCTGGGACTAGCCTTAACACCGGGGAGCTGTTTTTT,CASSPGTSLNTGELFF,.,TRBD2,TRBJ2-2,TRBV7-7
TGTGCCAGCAGCTTTCGCCCCCCTGACAGGACTCCAAAGGAGTACCAAGAGACCCAGTACTTC,CASSFRPPDRTPKEYQETQYF,.,.,TRBJ2-5,TRBV9
TGTGCCAGCATTGAAACAGGGGCCGGGACTGAAGCTTTCTTT,CASIETGAGTEAFF,.,TRBD1,TRBJ1-1,TRBV6-6
TGTGCCAGCAGCTTAGCGCGTGGTCCCCAAGAGACCCAGTACTTC,CASSLARGPQETQYF,.,.,TRBJ2-5,TRBV7-9
TGTGCCAGCAGCCATCCGCCAGGGACAGAGACCTACGAGCAGTACTTC,CASSHPPGTETYEQYF,.,TRBD1,TRBJ2-7,TRBV4-2
TGTGCCAGCAGTGAAGGGGCGGGGGCTTACGAGCAGTACTTC,CASSEGAGAYEQYF,.,.,TRBJ2-7,TRBV6-1
TGTGCCAGCAGTTACACGACAGGGCCCAATGAAAAACTGTTTTTT,CASSYTTGPNEKLFF,.,TRBD1,TRBJ1-4,TRBV6-5
TGTGCCAGCAGCCCGACAGGGTTTGACACTGAAGCTTTCTTT,CASSPTGFDTEAFF,.,TRBD1,TRBJ1-1,TRBV11-2
TGTGCCAGCAGTTTACGGACTAGCGGGAAGGTTAGGACCTACAATGAGCAGTTCTTC,CASSLRTSGKVRTYNEQFF,once,TRBD2,TRBJ2-1,TRBV27
TGTGCCATCAGTGAGGGCAGGGGCCCTATGAACACCGGGGAGCTGTTTTTT,CAISEGRGPMNTGELFF,.,.,TRBJ2-2,TRBV10-3